The sequence of this TCR beta chain was determined in a study of beta chain features in type 1 diabetes. The study reverse transcribed the entire isolated RNA, so it sequenced expressed TCRB transcripts. Data came from immunoSEQ multiplex PCR; TCRdb stores just in-frame clones and leaves some out. The profile shows 250,000 to 350,000 clones, 14% of them singletons. This clone was seen only a few times. The germline gives CDR1 SGHVS, CDR2 FQNEAQ. V shed 7 bases and J shed 5 bases, with 20 bases lying between them. This CDR3 has 15 residues. This TCR was sampled from a man aged 25 to 40 in good health. The sequenced sample was central memory CD4+ T cells from blood. This chain links TRBV7-8 with TRBJ2-5; D gene uncertain. CDR3 DNA sequence: TGTGCCAGCAACCATAACCGGGCCCTGGGGGAGACCCAGTACTTC. Residues: CASNHNRALGETQYF.